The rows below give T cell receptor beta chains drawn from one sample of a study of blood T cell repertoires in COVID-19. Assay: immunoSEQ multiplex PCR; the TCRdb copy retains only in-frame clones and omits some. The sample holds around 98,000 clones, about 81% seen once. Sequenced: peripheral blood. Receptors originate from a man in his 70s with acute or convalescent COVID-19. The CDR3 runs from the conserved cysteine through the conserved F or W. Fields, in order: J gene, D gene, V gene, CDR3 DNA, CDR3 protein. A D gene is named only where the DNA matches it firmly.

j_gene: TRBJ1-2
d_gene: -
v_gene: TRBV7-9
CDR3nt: TGTGCCAGCAGCCGAGGGGGGGCAGCTAACTATGGCTACACCTTC
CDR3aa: CASSRGGAANYGYTF

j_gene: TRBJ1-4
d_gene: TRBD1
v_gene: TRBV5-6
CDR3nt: TGTGCCAGCAGCTTGAGTCGGACAGGGGTTTACGAAAAACTGTTTTTT
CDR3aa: CASSLSRTGVYEKLFF

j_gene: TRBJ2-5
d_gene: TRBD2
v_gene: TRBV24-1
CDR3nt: TGTGCCACCAGTGACGGGGAGGGGGAGACCCAGTACTTC
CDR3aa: CATSDGEGETQYF

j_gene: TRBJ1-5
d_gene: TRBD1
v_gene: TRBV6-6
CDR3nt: TGTGCCAGCAGACAGGGGGCGAGTGGCAATCAGCCCCAGCATTTT
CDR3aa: CASRQGASGNQPQHF

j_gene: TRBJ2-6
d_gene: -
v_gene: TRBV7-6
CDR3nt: TGTGCCAGCAGCTATGGGACACCCATTTTCTCTGGGGCCAACGTCCTGACTTTC
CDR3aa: CASSYGTPIFSGANVLTF

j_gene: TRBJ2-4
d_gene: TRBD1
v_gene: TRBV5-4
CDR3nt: TGTGCCAGCAGCTTGGCGACAGGGGCCAAAAACATTCAGTACTTC
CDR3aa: CASSLATGAKNIQYF

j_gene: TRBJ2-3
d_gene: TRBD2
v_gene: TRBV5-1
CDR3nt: TGCGCCAGCAGCTCCCCCCTGAGACGACTAGCGGGTAGCACAGATACGCAGTATTTT
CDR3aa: CASSSPLRRLAGSTDTQYF

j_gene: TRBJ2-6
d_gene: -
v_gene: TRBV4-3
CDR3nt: TGCGCCAGCAGCCGAGGCCTCTCTGGGGCCAACGTCCTGACTTTC
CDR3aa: CASSRGLSGANVLTF

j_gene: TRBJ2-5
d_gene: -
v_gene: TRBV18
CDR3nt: TGTGCCAGCTCACCACGGACAGCTCAAGAGACCCAGTACTTC
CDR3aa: CASSPRTAQETQYF

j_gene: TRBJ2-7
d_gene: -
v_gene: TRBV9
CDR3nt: TGTGCCAGCAACGGCGGGGACGGCCTCGAGCAGTACTTC
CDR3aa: CASNGGDGLEQYF